These 25 T cell receptor beta chains were all obtained from the same sample, sequenced in a study of blood T cell repertoires in COVID-19. Here immunoSEQ multiplex PCR was the method, and the copy in TCRdb shows in-frame clones only, minus some. The profile shows under 250,000 clones, 89% of them singletons. Sequenced: peripheral blood. The receptors derive from a man aged 55 to 69 who had recovered from COVID-19.

This chain links TRBV27 with TRBJ2-5, with D perhaps matching TRBD2 (6 bases). V lost 0 bases to trimming and J lost 3 bases, with 8 bases between them. CDR3 length equals 14 residues. Germline V gene lookup returns CDR1 MNHEY and CDR2 SMNVEV (reference sequence). CDR3 sequence reads: CASSLSVAEETQYF. In DNA form, the CDR3 reads TGTGCCAGCAGTTTATCGGTAGCGGAAGAGACCCAGTACTTC.

The chain recombines TRBV5-1 with TRBJ2-5; D is possibly TRBD2 (5 bases). The germline gives CDR1 SGHRS, CDR2 YFSETQ. This CDR3 spans 15 amino acids. Trimming stripped 1 base from V and 2 bases from J, with 12 bases between. The DNA of the CDR3 is TGCGCCAGCAGCTTGACCGGACTCAGACAAGAGACCCAGTACTTC. Its protein is CASSLTGLRQETQYF.

This clone was picked up a small number of times. V is TRBV19 and J is TRBJ2-1, with 8 bases fitting TRBD2. CDR1 and CDR2 (germline): LNHDA, SQIVND (reference sequence). The CDR3 contains 15 residues. V lost 4 bases, J lost 1 base, and 3 bases stayed unmatched. CDR3 residues: CASSKGLVSYNEQFF. In DNA form, the CDR3 reads TGTGCCAGTAGTAAGGGACTAGTTTCCTACAATGAGCAGTTCTTC.

This chain uses TRBV6-5 with TRBJ1-1, with TRBD1 matching 9 bases. V was clipped by 7 bases and J by 1 base; unmatched bases: 7. The V gene's germline CDR1 is MNHEY and CDR2 SVGAGI. The CDR3 contains 15 residues. The CDR3 DNA sequence: TGTGCCAGCACCCCGACAGGGGGAAAGAACACTGAAGCTTTCTTT. This encodes CASTPTGGKNTEAFF.

The V gene is TRBV24-1, the J gene TRBJ2-1; possibly TRBD1 for D (6 bases). V was shortened by 0 bases and J by 2 bases, with 16 bases between the two germline ends. The germline gives CDR1 KGHDR, CDR2 SFDVKD. The CDR3 runs 18 residues. The CDR3 region is CATSDLPLRAGAYNEQFF. The CDR3 DNA sequence: TGTGCCACCAGTGATTTGCCCTTAAGGGCAGGGGCCTACAATGAGCAGTTCTTC.

The chain links TRBV28 to TRBJ1-1, with TRBD1 as a possible D gene (6 bases). CDR1 is MDHEN and CDR2 is SYDVKM in the germline V gene. There are 12 residues in the CDR3. The V and J ends lost 2 bases and 7 bases respectively, with 8 bases between them. The CDR3 nucleotides are TGTGCCAGCAGTTTACTACAGGGTGAAGCTTTCTTT. Translation gives CASSLLQGEAFF.

The chain employs TRBV14 and TRBJ1-6, with a weak D call TRBD1 (5 bases). V was clipped by 4 bases and J by 9 bases, with 22 bases between them. The length of the CDR3 is 17 residues. Germline V gene lookup returns CDR1 SGHDN and CDR2 FVKESK. The CDR3 DNA reads as TGTGCCAGCAGCCGGGGCCCTATGACCTCCTTAGGTTCACCCCTCCACTTT. Residues: CASSRGPMTSLGSPLHF.

The CDR3: CASSRGGRTGLEKLFF. Here the CDR3 DNA reads TGTGCCAGCAGCCGAGGAGGTCGGACAGGACTTGAAAAACTGTTTTTT. The chain combines TRBV5-6 with TRBJ1-4; the match to TRBD1 covers 7 bases. This CDR3 is built from 16 residues. Germline values: CDR1 SGHDT, CDR2 YYEEEE. V lost 4 bases to trimming and J lost 7 bases; unmatched junction nucleotides: 13.

DNA of the CDR3: TGTGCCAGCAGGAGGGATGGGAGTGAAGCTTTCTTT. Translation: CASRRDGSEAFF. The chain recombines TRBV11-2 with TRBJ1-1; no definite D call. V was cut by 6 bases and J by 7 bases, with 12 bases left in between. The CDR3 extends over 12 amino acids. Per the germline V gene, CDR1 is SGHAT and CDR2 is FQNNGV.

The chain links TRBV4-2 to TRBJ2-7; 7 bases fit TRBD2. J was trimmed by 6 bases and V by 0 bases; bases with no gene match: 5. The CDR3 spans 14 residues. Per germline, CDR1 LGHNA and CDR2 YNFKEQ. The CDR3 protein is CASSQDRRGSEQYF. In DNA form, the CDR3 reads TGTGCCAGCAGCCAAGATCGGCGGGGGAGCGAGCAGTACTTC.

The rearrangement links TRBV6-6 to TRBJ2-1; TRBD2 agrees at 7 bases. Germline CDR1 is MNHNY and CDR2 is SVGAGI (reference sequence). The CDR3 spans 15 residues. With V trimmed by 2 bases and J by 3 bases, 4 bases remained unmatched. CDR3 protein: CASSYEAGLYNEQFF. CDR3 DNA sequence: TGTGCCAGCAGTTACGAAGCGGGGCTCTACAATGAGCAGTTCTTC.

This clone was seen at least ten times. This chain connects TRBV9 to TRBJ2-5; D uncertain. CDR3 size: 13 residues. Germline CDR1 reads SGDLS; CDR2 reads YYNGEE. V lost 4 bases, J lost 3 bases, and 10 bases lay in between. The CDR3 region has the DNA TGTGCCAGCAGCTTGACTCGGGAAGAGACCCAGTACTTC. It specifies CASSLTREETQYF.

The genes are TRBV20-1 and TRBJ2-5, with D uncertain. V shed 6 bases and J shed 1 base, with 3 bases lying between them. The CDR3 length is 10 residues. Germline CDR1 is DFQATT and CDR2 is SNEGSKA (reference sequence). In DNA, the CDR3 is TGCAGTGCCTCCCAAGAGACCCAGTACTTC. Translating gives CSASQETQYF.

The chain carries TRBV6-4 and TRBJ2-1; no reliable D call. CDR3 size: 13 residues. With 8 bases removed from V and 12 bases from J, the gap between germline ends came to 20 bases. CDR1 MRHNA and CDR2 SNTAGT come from the germline V gene. In DNA form, the CDR3 reads TGTGCCAGCTCCAGGTCCCCTGGGCTGGGGCAGTTCTTC. It codes for CASSRSPGLGQFF.

The chain links TRBV6-1 to TRBJ2-2; D might be TRBD1 (6 bases). The CDR3 spans 15 residues. Trimming stripped 2 bases from V and 7 bases from J, with 14 bases between. Germline V gene data show CDR1 as MNHNS and CDR2 as SASEGT. The CDR3 protein is CASSEQPGADGELFF. The CDR3, as DNA: TGTGCCAGCAGTGAACAGCCAGGGGCGGACGGGGAGCTGTTTTTT.

This chain links TRBV27 with TRBJ1-1; D not certain. Germline V CDR1 and CDR2: MNHEY, SMNVEV (reference sequence). The CDR3 is 13 amino acids. The germline V and J ends were trimmed by 3 bases and 1 base, with 6 bases remaining between them. Here the CDR3 reads CASSFERNTEAFF. The CDR3 nucleotides read TGTGCCAGCAGTTTCGAGAGGAACACTGAAGCTTTCTTT.

The chain carries TRBV28 and TRBJ1-3, with D possibly being TRBD1 (6 bases). The CDR3 runs 14 residues. V was shortened by 6 bases and J by 3 bases, with 12 bases between the two germline ends. Germline lookup yields CDR1 MDHEN and CDR2 SYDVKM. The CDR3 DNA follows: TGTGCCAGCAGCCCCGGGACATATGGAAACACCATATATTTT. Translated, it gives CASSPGTYGNTIYF.

This clone was observed a single time. The rearrangement joins TRBV6-5 to TRBJ2-6; D is uncertain. Trimming cost V 8 bases and J 0 bases, with 5 bases left between them. The CDR3 is made up of 13 amino acids. Per germline, CDR1 MNHEY and CDR2 SVGAGI. The CDR3 spells CASLYSGANVLTF. In DNA form, the CDR3 reads TGTGCCAGCCTTTACTCTGGGGCCAACGTCCTGACTTTC.

To note about this clone: Other DNA sequences in this sample translate to the same CDR3. The rearrangement links TRBV19 to TRBJ2-7; the D gene is possibly TRBD1 (6 bases). CDR3 size: 15 residues. Germline loops: CDR1 LNHDA, CDR2 SQIVND (reference sequence). V was shortened by 4 bases and J by 3 bases, with 16 bases between the two germline ends. The CDR3 bases are TGTGCCAGTAGTAACTGGGGGCGCGGACGCTACGAGCAGTACTTC. Encoded protein: CASSNWGRGRYEQYF.

The chain recombines TRBV6-5 with TRBJ2-1; tentatively, D is TRBD1 (5 bases). This CDR3 is built from 16 residues. The germline V gene has CDR1 MNHEY and CDR2 SVGAGI. Trimming took 4 bases from V and 5 from J, leaving 18 bases between them. CDR3: CASSSPGWRTNNEQFF. The CDR3 nucleotides read TGTGCCAGCAGTTCCCCGGGCTGGCGGACAAACAATGAGCAGTTCTTC.

The table lists this clone with a count of one. The V gene is TRBV28, the J gene TRBJ1-1; 9 bases are shared with TRBD1. The V gene's germline CDR1 is MDHEN and CDR2 SYDVKM. The trim removed 6 bases at V and 1 base at J, leaving 9 bases unmatched. CDR3 size: 16 residues. For the CDR3, the DNA is TGTGCCAGCAGCCCATCGGGGGGACAGGGGAACACTGAAGCTTTCTTT. Translated: CASSPSGGQGNTEAFF.

A few counts support this clone. The V and J genes are TRBV9 and TRBJ1-5; D gene uncertain. V was cut by 0 bases and J by 5 bases, with 9 bases left in between. CDR1 is SGDLS, CDR2 YYNGEE, per germline. The CDR3 is made up of 14 amino acids. The CDR3 DNA reads as TGTGCCAGCAGCGTAGCGCCAGCGGATCAGCCCCAGCATTTT. This gives the protein CASSVAPADQPQHF.

The chain couples TRBV3-1 (or the pseudogene TRBV3-2) to TRBJ2-7, with 12 bases identical to TRBD2. CDR3 length equals 17 residues. Losses at the gene ends were 4 bases for V and 2 bases for J; bases not matched to a gene: 9. The V gene's germline CDR1 is LGHDT and CDR2 YNNKEL (reference sequence). CDR3 sequence (DNA): TGTGCCAGCAGCCCCGATCGGAGACTAGCGGGGGCCTACGAGCAGTACTTC. Translating it yields CASSPDRRLAGAYEQYF.

This clone was seen once. Its ends do not fully match the called genes, so a read error is possible. The chain is built from TRBV7-7 and TRBJ1-3, with 9 bases identical to TRBD1. CDR1 and CDR2 (germline): SSHAT, FNYEAQ (reference sequence). The CDR3 is 15 amino acids. DNA for the CDR3: TGTGCTAGCAGCCAGGGGACAGGGATAGGAAACACCATATATTTT. Its protein product is CASSQGTGIGNTIYF.

The chain carries TRBV27 and TRBJ2-7; maybe TRBD2 (6 bases). With 6 bases removed from V and 6 bases from J, the gap between germline ends came to 12 bases. CDR1 and CDR2 (germline): MNHEY, SMNVEV (reference sequence). This CDR3 is built from 12 residues. The CDR3 is CASRGGSGEQYF. The CDR3, as DNA: TGTGCCAGCAGGGGGGGTTCTGGCGAGCAGTACTTC.